The entry below gives a single T cell receptor beta chain sequence along with its context. This CDR3 has 12 residues. V shed 0 bases and J shed 6 bases, with 6 bases lying between them. Germline CDR1 reads MNHNY; CDR2 reads SVGAGI (reference sequence). These data belong to a study of T-cell memory formation after mild COVID-19. TCRdb processed the 5' RACE reads anew with MiXCR; each CDR3 protein has one entry. The repertoire holds roughly 340,000 distinct CDR3 sequences, with about 16% as singletons. The sequence came from a man aged 18 to 29 who had mild COVID-19 (a few samples of this study predate the infection). Cell type and time point are not known. The sequenced sample consisted of PBMCs or a T cell subset sorted from them (not recorded which). The chain has TRBV6-6 and TRBJ2-7; D unresolved. The CDR3 sequence: CASSYSRGEQYF. For the CDR3, the DNA is TGTGCCAGCAGTTACTCTAGAGGCGAGCAGTACTTC.